This entry concerns a single T cell receptor (beta chain). The sample originates from a study of Ad26.COV2.S vaccination and SARS-CoV-2 variants. Across the study: Donor participated within the Ad26.COV2.S arm of the COV1001 trial.

Treatment reported: roughly 18 received Ad26.COV2.S at low or high dose, single or two shots; about five received placebo; per-sample allocation not given. Day 63 after the first vaccine or placebo injection was the time point for sampling. The CDR3 runs 15 residues. The germline CDR1 and CDR2 sequences are MDHEN and SYDVKM. V lost 7 bases and J lost 2; bases outside the gene matches: 9. TCRdb's copy holds only in-frame clones and misses some; the assay was immunoSEQ multiplex PCR. The data show 450,000 to 550,000 clones, approximately 90% seen once. Sequences were derived from peripheral blood, sampled in a trial of Ad26.COV2.S vaccine versus placebo. This rearrangement joins TRBV28 to TRBJ2-7, with 9 bases lining up with TRBD2. This receptor was obtained from a person aged 18 to 65 who received the Ad26.COV2.S COVID-19 vaccine or a placebo. The CDR3 coding sequence is TGTGCCAGCAAGCGGCCTAGCGGGGCTACCTACGAGCAGTACTTC. This translates into CASKRPSGATYEQYF.